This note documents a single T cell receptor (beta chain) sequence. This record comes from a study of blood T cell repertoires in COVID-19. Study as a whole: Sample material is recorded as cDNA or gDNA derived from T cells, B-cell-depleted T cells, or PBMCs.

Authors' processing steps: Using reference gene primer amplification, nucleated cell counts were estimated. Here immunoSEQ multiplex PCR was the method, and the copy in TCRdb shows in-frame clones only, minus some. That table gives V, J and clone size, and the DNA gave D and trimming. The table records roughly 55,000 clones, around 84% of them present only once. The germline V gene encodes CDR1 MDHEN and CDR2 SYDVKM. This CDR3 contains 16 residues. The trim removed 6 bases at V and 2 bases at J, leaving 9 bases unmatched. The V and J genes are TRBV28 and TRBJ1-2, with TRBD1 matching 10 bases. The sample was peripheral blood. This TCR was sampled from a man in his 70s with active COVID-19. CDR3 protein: CASRGTGTGVNYGYTF. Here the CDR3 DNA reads TGTGCCAGCAGGGGAACCGGGACAGGGGTAAACTATGGCTACACCTTC.